This T cell receptor (beta chain) came from a study of T cell repertoires in cytomegalovirus infection. As for the study in general: In public TCR beta signatures, there were indications of both CMV infection and matching HLA type.

This CDR3 has 15 amino acids. J gave up 9 bases and V 5 bases, and 11 bases lay outside the gene matches. CDR1 is SEHNR, CDR2 FQNEAQ, per germline (reference sequence). Regarding the study as a whole: Pooled public TCR beta family frequency picked out CMV carriers with the relevant HLA. What dominated the ex vivo response were HLA-C-restricted CMV-specific TCR beta clonotypes.

TCRdb itself ran the reads through MiXCR, one entry per CDR3 protein. The sample shows 46,000 or so distinct CDR3 sequences, approximately 22% of them seen only once. As for this clonotype: The antigen is unknown.

Sample: PBMCs, sequenced either directly or after in vitro stimulation (not recorded which). The source is a human donor in good health (CMV status not recorded). Some clones in this sample may be carry-over from other donors' samples. The chain joins TRBV7-9 to TRBJ2-2, with 8 bases fitting TRBD1. CDR3 in amino acids: CASSRPGTGPRELFF. CDR3 nucleotide sequence: TGTGCCAGCAGCCGACCCGGGACAGGACCTCGGGAGCTGTTTTTT.